The clone carrying this T cell receptor (beta chain) appeared a single time. This specimen belongs to a study of blood T cell repertoires in COVID-19. Study context: The United States, Italy and Spain provided the acute and convalescent COVID-19 samples. From T cells, B-cell-depleted T cells, or PBMCs came the material, which was cDNA or gDNA.

The germline V and J ends were trimmed by 3 bases and 3 bases, with 13 bases remaining between them. The length of the CDR3 is 15 residues. Per germline, CDR1 PRHDT and CDR2 FYEKMQ (reference sequence). Study processing details: Estimation of nucleated cell counts relied on the amplification of reference gene primers. Generated by immunoSEQ multiplex PCR, the TCRdb table keeps only in-frame clones and is missing some. V and J calls and clone size come straight from that table; D and trimming were deduced from the DNA. The top ten clones hold over 2.5% of a sample with fewer than 250,000 clones, approximately 86% of them seen once.

The J gene is TRBJ2-3, the V gene TRBV13; no clear D. The sequence was obtained from a man aged 55 to 70 with acute or convalescent COVID-19. Sequenced sample: peripheral blood. This CDR3 is CASSFPPQATDTQYF. Here the CDR3 DNA reads TGTGCCAGCAGCTTTCCTCCCCAAGCGACAGATACGCAGTATTTT.